These 11 T cell receptor beta chains were sequenced from one sample in a study of Graves' ophthalmopathy and Graves' hyperthyroidism. Amplification from RNA transcripts yielded the TCR beta CDR3 regions. First-round RT-PCR used HTBI primers; second-round multiplex PCR followed. TCRdb called the multiplex PCR reads again in MiXCR, with one record for every CDR3 protein. The top ten clones hold about 46% of a sample with over 11,000 distinct CDR3 sequences, roughly 45% of them seen once. What was sequenced was peripheral blood. Receptors originate from a woman aged 25 to 39 with Graves' ophthalmopathy.

This clonotype is categorized as medium-sized (0.01 to 0.1%). The chain employs TRBV9 and TRBJ2-1; D not resolved. Trimming took off 0 bases at V and 3 bases at J, with 7 bases between the two ends. This CDR3 comprises 14 residues. CDR1 and CDR2 (germline): SGDLS, YYNGEE. CDR3: CASSVGRSYNEQFF. CDR3 DNA: TGTGCCAGCAGCGTAGGACGGAGCTACAATGAGCAGTTCTTC.

The genes are TRBV15 and TRBJ2-5; D call uncertain. V was trimmed by 0 bases and J by 0 bases, leaving 8 bases between them. From germline, CDR1 is LNHNV and CDR2 YYDKDF (reference sequence). The CDR3 length is 15 residues. In nucleotides, the CDR3 is TGTGCCACCAGCAGAGATGGCGAATACCAAGAGACCCAGTACTTC. Its translation: CATSRDGEYQETQYF.

This clonotype was observed many times. The chain employs TRBV29-1 and TRBJ1-5; maybe TRBD1 (6 bases). Per the germline V gene, CDR1 is SQVTM and CDR2 is ANQGSEA. Trimming took off 0 bases at V and 10 bases at J, with 13 bases between the two ends. This CDR3 region has 13 residues. DNA of the CDR3: TGCAGCGTTGAAGAGGTAGGGGGGCACCCCCAGCATTTT. Translation gives CSVEEVGGHPQHF. Filled out from reference TRBV29-1 and TRBJ1-5, the complete variable domain reads SAVISQKPSRDICQRGTSLTIQCQVDSQVTMMFWYRQQPGQSLTLIATANQGSEATYESGFVIDKFPISRPNLTFSTLTVSNMSPEDSSIYLCSVEEVGGHPQHFGDGTRLSIL.

This rearrangement joins TRBV6-1 to TRBJ2-7; D is undetermined. Looked up from germline, CDR1 is MNHNS and CDR2 is SASEGT. V was pared by 7 bases and J by 3 bases, with 7 bases between. This CDR3 has 11 amino acids. Written as DNA, the CDR3 is TGTGCCAGCACTTCCGGCTACGAGCAGTACTTC. Its protein is CASTSGYEQYF.

This clonotype was observed many times. V gene TRBV30 combines with J gene TRBJ1-5; TRBD1 matches at 7 bases. The V gene's germline CDR1 is GTSNPN and CDR2 SVGIG (reference sequence). This CDR3 comprises 13 residues. The ends lost 7 bases at V and 5 bases at J; junction bases unmatched: 8. The DNA of the CDR3 is TGTGCCTACCAACAGGGGATCGATCAGCCCCAGCATTTT. This codes for CAYQQGIDQPQHF.

This clonotype was observed many times. V and J are TRBV15 and TRBJ2-1; D possibly corresponds to TRBD2 (6 bases). Trimming left V 3 bases short and J 2 bases short, with 17 bases between. Germline V gene sequence: CDR1 LNHNV, CDR2 YYDKDF (reference sequence). The CDR3 runs 17 residues. The CDR3 is CATSSDRRLATYNEQFF. CDR3 coding DNA: TGTGCCACCAGCAGTGATCGGAGGCTAGCGACCTACAATGAGCAGTTCTTC.

This sequence joins TRBV10-3 and TRBJ1-1; D possibly corresponds to TRBD1 (5 bases). V was clipped by 6 bases and J by 4 bases, with 9 bases between them. Germline V gene data show CDR1 as ENHRY and CDR2 as SYGVKD. The CDR3 has 12 amino acids. The CDR3, as DNA: TGTGCCATCAGGACAGACATCACTGAAGCTTTCTTT. Its protein is CAIRTDITEAFF.

Only a few counts were recorded for this clonotype. The rearrangement links TRBV7-2 to TRBJ1-2; D not resolved. The V gene lost 5 bases and the J gene lost 7 bases, with 14 bases spanning the gap. Per the germline V gene, CDR1 is SGHTA and CDR2 is FQGNSA. The CDR3 spans 13 residues. CDR3 region: CASSRTLVSGYTF. For the CDR3, the DNA is TGTGCCAGCAGCCGAACGCTCGTCTCTGGCTACACCTTC.

This clonotype was observed a handful of times. The chain uses TRBV5-6 and TRBJ1-4, with TRBD1 as a possible D gene (5 bases). The CDR3 totals 14 residues. V gave up 0 bases and J gave up 8 bases, with 11 bases separating them. The V gene's germline CDR1 is SGHDT and CDR2 YYEEEE. The CDR3 spells CASSLVGVEEKLFF. The CDR3 DNA is TGTGCCAGCAGCTTGGTAGGGGTAGAGGAAAAACTGTTTTTT.

This clonotype is medium-sized within its sample. The genes are TRBV20-1 and TRBJ2-5; D could derive from TRBD1 or TRBD2 (5 bases each). Trimming shortened V by 5 bases and J by 0 bases, and 10 bases separated the two germline ends. CDR1 and CDR2 from the germline V gene are DFQATT and SNEGSKA (reference sequence). The CDR3 is made up of 13 amino acids. CDR3 in amino acids: CSAQGPYQETQYF. Here the CDR3 DNA reads TGCAGTGCTCAGGGACCGTACCAAGAGACCCAGTACTTC.

The V call is TRBV20-1, the J call TRBJ2-7, with a possible D match to TRBD1 (5 bases). CDR1 DFQATT and CDR2 SNEGSKA come from the germline V gene (reference sequence). V lost 4 bases, J lost 2 bases, and 18 bases lay in between. The CDR3 consists of 15 residues. The CDR3 DNA sequence: TGCAGTGCTACCAGCGCTGGGGCCAACACCTACGAGCAGTACTTC. Protein product: CSATSAGANTYEQYF.